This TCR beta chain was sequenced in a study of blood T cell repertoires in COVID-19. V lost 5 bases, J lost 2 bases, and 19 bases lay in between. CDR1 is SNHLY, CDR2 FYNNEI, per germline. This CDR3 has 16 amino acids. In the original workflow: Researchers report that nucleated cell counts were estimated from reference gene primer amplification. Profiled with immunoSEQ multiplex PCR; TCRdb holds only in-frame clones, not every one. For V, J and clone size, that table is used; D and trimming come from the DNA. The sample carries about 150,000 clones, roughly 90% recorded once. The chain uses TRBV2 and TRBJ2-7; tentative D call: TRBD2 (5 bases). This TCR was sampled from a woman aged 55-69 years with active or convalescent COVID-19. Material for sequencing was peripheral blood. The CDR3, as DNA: TGTGCCAGCAGTAAATTTGGAGGTCCCAGCCCCTACGAGCAGTACTTC. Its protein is CASSKFGGPSPYEQYF.